This T cell receptor (beta chain) was sequenced for a study of shared clonotypes between healthy human individuals. Study outcomes and limitations: The low donor count limited represented genetic and exposure-history diversity.

Sequencing was performed with immunoSEQ multiplex PCR; in TCRdb, only in-frame clones are kept and a portion is missing. The sample lists about 2.4 million clones, roughly nine tenths seen once, with roughly 0.13% in the top ten. On this clone: Its antigen remains unidentified.

This CDR3 comprises 16 residues. Looked up from germline, CDR1 is MDHEN and CDR2 is SYDVKM. Between the trimmed V and J ends, which lost 5 bases and 5 bases, there was a span of 19 bases. The sample taken for sequencing was naive CD4+ T cells sorted from blood. Stated subset: CD45RA+ positively selected. This sequence was found in a man aged 18 to 29 in good health. The chain recombines TRBV28 with TRBJ1-5, with D perhaps matching TRBD1 (6 bases). In nucleotides, the CDR3 is TGTGCCAGCAGTCCTACAAACGGGGGGCCGTATCAGCCCCAGCATTTT. Its protein is CASSPTNGGPYQPQHF.